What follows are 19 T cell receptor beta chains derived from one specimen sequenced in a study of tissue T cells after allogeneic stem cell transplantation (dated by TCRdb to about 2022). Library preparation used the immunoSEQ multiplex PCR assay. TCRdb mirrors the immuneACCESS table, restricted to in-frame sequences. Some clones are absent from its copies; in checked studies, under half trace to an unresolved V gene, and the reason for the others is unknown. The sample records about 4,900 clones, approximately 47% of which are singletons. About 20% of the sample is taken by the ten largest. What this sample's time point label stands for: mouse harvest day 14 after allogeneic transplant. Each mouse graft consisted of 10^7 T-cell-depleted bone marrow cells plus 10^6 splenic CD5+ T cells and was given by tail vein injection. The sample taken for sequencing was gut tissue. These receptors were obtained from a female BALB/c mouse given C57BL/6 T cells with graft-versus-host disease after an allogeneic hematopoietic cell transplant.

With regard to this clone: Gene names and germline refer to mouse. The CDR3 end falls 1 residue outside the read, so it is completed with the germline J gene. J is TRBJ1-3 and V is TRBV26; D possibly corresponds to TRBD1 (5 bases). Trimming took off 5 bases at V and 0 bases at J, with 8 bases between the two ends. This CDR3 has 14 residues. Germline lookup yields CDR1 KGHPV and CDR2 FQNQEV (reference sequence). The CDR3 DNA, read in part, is TGTGCCAGCAGTGTGACAGATTCTGGAAATACGCTCTAT. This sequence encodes CASSVTDSGNTLY. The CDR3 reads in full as CASSVTDSGNTLYF.

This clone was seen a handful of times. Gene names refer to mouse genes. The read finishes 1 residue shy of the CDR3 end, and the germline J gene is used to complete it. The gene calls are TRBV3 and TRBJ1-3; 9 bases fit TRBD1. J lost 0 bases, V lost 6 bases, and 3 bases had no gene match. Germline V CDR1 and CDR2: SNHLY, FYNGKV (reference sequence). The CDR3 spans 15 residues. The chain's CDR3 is CASRPTGGSGNTLYF. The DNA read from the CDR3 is TGTGCCAGCAGACCGACAGGGGGTTCTGGAAATACGCTCTAT.

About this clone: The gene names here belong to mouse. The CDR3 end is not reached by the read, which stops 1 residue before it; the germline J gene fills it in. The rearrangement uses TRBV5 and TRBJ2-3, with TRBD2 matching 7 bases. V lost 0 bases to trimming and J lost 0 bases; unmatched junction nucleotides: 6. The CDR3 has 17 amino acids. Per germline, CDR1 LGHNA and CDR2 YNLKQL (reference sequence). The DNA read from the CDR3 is TGTGCCAGCAGCCAAGAGGGCTGGGGGTCTAGTGCAGAAACGCTGTAT. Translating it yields CASSQEGWGSSAETLY. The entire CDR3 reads CASSQEGWGSSAETLYF.

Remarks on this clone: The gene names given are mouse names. The sequenced CDR3 bases are TGTGCCAGCAGCTTACGGGGGACGAACTATGCTGAGCAGTTC. It encodes CASSLRGTNYAEQF. The full CDR3 protein is CASSLRGTNYAEQFF. The chain links TRBV3 to TRBJ2-1; tentatively, D is TRBD1 or TRBD2 (5 bases each). The sequenced fragment ends 1 residue before the CDR3 boundary, so the rest is inferred from the germline J gene. The CDR3 totals 15 residues. Trimming pared 2 bases from V and 1 base from J, leaving 9 bases between. The germline V gene has CDR1 SNHLY and CDR2 FYNGKV (reference sequence).

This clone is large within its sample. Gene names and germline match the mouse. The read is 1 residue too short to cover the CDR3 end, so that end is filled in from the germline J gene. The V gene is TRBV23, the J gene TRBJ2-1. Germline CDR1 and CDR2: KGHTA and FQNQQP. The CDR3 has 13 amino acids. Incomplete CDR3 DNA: TGCTCCAGCAGTCCCCCGGGAGGGGCTGAGCAGTTC. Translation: CSSSPPGGAEQF. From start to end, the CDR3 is CSSSPPGGAEQFF.

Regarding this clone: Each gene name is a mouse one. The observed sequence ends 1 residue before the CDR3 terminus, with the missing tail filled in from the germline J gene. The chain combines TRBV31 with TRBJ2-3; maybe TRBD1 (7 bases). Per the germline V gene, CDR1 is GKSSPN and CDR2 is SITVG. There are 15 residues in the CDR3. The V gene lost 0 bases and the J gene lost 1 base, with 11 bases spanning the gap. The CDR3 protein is CAWSLVGGGAETLYF. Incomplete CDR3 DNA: TGTGCCTGGAGTCTAGTAGGGGGCGGTGCAGAAACGCTGTAT.

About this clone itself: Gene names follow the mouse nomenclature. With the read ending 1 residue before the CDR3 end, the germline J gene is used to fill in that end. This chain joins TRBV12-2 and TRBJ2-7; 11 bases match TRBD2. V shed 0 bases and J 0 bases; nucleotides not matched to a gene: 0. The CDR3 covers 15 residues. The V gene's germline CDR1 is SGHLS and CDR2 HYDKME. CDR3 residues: CASSLDWGGSYEQYF. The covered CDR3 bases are TGTGCCAGCTCTCTCGACTGGGGGGGCTCCTATGAACAGTAC.

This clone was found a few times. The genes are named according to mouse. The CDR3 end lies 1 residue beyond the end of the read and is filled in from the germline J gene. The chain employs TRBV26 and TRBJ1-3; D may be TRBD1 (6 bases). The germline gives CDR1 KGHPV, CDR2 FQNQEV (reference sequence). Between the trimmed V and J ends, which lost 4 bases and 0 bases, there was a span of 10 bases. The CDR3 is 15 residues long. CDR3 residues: CASSPGQFSGNTLYF. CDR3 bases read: TGTGCCAGCAGTCCCGGACAGTTTTCTGGAAATACGCTCTAT.

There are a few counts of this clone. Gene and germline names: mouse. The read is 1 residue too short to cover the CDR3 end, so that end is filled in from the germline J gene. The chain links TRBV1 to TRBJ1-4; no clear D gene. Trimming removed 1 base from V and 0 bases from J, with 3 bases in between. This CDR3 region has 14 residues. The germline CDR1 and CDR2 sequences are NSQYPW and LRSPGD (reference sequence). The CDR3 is CTCSAGFSNERLFF. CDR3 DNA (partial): TGCACCTGCAGTGCAGGGTTTTCCAACGAAAGATTATTT.

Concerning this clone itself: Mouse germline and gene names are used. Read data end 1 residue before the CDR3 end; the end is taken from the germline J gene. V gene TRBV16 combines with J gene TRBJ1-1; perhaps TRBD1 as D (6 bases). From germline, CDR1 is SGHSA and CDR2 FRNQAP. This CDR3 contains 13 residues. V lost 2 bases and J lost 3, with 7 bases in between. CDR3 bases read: TGTGCAAGCAGCTTAAGGGGGGACACAGAAGTCTTC. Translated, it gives CASSLRGDTEVF. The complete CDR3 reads CASSLRGDTEVFF. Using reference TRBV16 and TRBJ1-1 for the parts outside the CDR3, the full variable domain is NAGVIQTPRHKVTGKGQEATLWCEPISGHSAVFWYRQTIVQGLEFLTYFRNQAPIDDSGMPKERFSAQMPNQSHSTLKIQSTQPQDSAVYLCASSLRGDTEVFFGKGTRLTVV.

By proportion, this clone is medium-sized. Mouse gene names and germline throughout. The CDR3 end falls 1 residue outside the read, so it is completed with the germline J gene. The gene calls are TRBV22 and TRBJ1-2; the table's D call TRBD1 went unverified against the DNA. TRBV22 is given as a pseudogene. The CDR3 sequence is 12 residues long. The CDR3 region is CASRTSNSDYTF. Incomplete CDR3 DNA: TGTGCCAGCAGAACATCAAACTCCGACTACACC.

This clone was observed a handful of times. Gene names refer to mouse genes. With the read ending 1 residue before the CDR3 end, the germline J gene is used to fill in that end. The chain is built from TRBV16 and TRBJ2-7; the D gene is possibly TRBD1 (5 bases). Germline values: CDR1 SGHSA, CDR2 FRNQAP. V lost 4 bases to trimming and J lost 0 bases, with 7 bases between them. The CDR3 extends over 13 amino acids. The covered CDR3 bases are TGTGCAAGCAGCTCCCAGGGCTCCTATGAACAGTAC. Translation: CASSSQGSYEQY. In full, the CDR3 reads CASSSQGSYEQYF.

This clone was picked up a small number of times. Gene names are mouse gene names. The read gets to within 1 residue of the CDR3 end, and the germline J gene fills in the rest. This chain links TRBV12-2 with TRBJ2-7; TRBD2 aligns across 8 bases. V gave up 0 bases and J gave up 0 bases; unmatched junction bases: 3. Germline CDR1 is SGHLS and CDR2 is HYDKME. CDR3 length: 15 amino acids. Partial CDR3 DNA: TGTGCCAGCTCTCTCTCCTGGGGGGCCTCCTATGAACAGTAC. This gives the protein CASSLSWGASYEQY. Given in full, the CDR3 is CASSLSWGASYEQYF.

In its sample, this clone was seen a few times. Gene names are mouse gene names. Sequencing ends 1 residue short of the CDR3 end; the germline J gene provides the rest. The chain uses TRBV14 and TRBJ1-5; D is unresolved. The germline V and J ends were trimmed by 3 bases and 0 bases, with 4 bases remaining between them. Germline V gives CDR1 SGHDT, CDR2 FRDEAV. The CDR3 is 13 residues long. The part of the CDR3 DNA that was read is TGTGCCAGCAGTTGGGATAACAACCAGGCTCCGCTT. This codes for CASSWDNNQAPL. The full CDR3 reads CASSWDNNQAPLF.

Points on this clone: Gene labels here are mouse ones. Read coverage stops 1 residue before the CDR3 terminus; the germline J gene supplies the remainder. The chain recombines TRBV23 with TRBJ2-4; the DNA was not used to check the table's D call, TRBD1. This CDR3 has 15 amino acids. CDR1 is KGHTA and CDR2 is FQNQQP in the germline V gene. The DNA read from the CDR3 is TGCTCCAGCAGTCAATCGAGAGGGTCCCAAAACACCTTGTAC. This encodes CSSSQSRGSQNTLY. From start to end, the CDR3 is CSSSQSRGSQNTLYF.

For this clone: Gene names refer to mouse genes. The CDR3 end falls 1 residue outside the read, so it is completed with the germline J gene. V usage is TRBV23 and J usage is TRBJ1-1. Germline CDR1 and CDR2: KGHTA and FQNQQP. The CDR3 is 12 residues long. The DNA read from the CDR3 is TGCTCCAGCAGTTCAGGGACCACAGAAGTCTTC. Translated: CSSSSGTTEVF. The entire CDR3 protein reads CSSSSGTTEVFF. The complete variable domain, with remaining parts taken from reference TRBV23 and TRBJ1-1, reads DAAVTQKPRYLIKMKGQEAEMKCIPEKGHTAVFWYQQKQSKELKFLIYFQNQQPLDQIDMVKERFSAVCPSSSLCSLGIRTCEAEDSALYLCSSSSGTTEVFFGKGTRLTVV.

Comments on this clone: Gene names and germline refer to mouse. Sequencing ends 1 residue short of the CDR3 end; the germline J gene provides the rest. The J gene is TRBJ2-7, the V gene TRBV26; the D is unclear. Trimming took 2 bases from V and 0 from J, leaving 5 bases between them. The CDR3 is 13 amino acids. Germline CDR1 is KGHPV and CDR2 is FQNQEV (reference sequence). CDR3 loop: CASSLGFSYEQYF. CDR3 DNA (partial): TGTGCCAGCAGTCTGGGGTTCTCCTATGAACAGTAC.

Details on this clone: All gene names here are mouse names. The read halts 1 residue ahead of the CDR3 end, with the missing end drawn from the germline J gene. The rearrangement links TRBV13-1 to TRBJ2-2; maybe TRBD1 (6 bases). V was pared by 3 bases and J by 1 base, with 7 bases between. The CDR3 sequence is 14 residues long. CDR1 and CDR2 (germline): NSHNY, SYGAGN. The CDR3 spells CASSGDINTGQLYF. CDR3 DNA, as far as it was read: TGTGCCAGCAGTGGGGACATAAACACCGGGCAGCTCTAC.

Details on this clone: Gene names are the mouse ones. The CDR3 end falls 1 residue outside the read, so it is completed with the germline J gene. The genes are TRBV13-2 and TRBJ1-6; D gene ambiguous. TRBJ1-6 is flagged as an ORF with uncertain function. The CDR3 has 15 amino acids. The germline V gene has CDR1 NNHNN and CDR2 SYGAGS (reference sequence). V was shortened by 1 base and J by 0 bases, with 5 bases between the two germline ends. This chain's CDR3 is CASGDWRSYNSPLYF. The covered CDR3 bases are TGTGCCAGCGGTGATTGGCGTTCCTATAATTCGCCCCTCTAC.